The 31 T cell receptor beta chains in this list originate from one sample, sequenced in a study of CD4 and CD8 cells across lung adenocarcinoma regions. In TCRdb, the PCR reads were re-called with MiXCR into one record per CDR3 protein. The repertoire holds about 6,800 distinct CDR3 sequences, around half seen once, with roughly two fifths in the top ten. Material for sequencing was CD8+ T cells from the center of a lung tumor. Every receptor here comes from a male donor with lung adenocarcinoma. The CD4 and CD8 labels of this study may be unreliable.

This clonotype was recorded at least ten times. V and J are TRBV28 and TRBJ2-1; unclear D gene. The CDR3 totals 13 residues. The germline V gene has CDR1 MDHEN and CDR2 SYDVKM. V dropped 5 bases and J dropped 5 bases, with 10 bases sitting between them. CDR3 loop: CASSIIHNNEQFF. CDR3 nucleotide sequence: TGTGCCAGCAGTATTATCCATAACAATGAGCAGTTCTTC.

By share, this clonotype ranks as medium-sized (0.01 to 0.1%). J is TRBJ2-5 and V is TRBV6-5; D is possibly TRBD1 (6 bases). CDR3 length: 14 amino acids. Germline V gene lookup returns CDR1 MNHEY and CDR2 SVGAGI. V lost 4 bases and J 4 bases, leaving 13 bases between the germline ends. CDR3 region: CASSFGTFGETQYF. Here the CDR3 DNA reads TGTGCCAGCAGTTTTGGGACATTTGGAGAGACCCAGTACTTC.

The genes are TRBV25-1 and TRBJ1-4, with TRBD1 identical over 7 bases. Germline values: CDR1 MGHDK, CDR2 SYGVNS. V shed 1 base and J 3 bases; nucleotides not matched to a gene: 2. The length of the CDR3 is 15 residues. The CDR3 protein is CASSEWGTANEKLFF. The CDR3 DNA follows: TGTGCCAGCAGTGAATGGGGGACAGCTAATGAAAAACTGTTTTTT.

By proportion, this clonotype is large. The chain uses TRBV27 and TRBJ2-6; D gene uncertain. The CDR3 is 13 residues long. Trimming cost V 1 base and J 3 bases, with 1 base left between them. Germline loops: CDR1 MNHEY, CDR2 SMNVEV (reference sequence). CDR3 in amino acids: CASSLFGANVLTF. In nucleotides, the CDR3 is TGTGCCAGCAGTTTATTTGGGGCCAACGTCCTGACTTTC.

J is TRBJ2-7 and V is TRBV12-3 or TRBV12-4; D possibly corresponds to TRBD1 (5 bases). V was shortened by 2 bases and J by 2 bases, with 10 bases between the two germline ends. This CDR3 comprises 14 residues. The CDR3 here is CASSLKGVAYEQYF. CDR3 DNA: TGTGCCAGCAGTTTAAAAGGGGTGGCCTACGAGCAGTACTTC.

This clonotype was seen only a few times. This chain connects TRBV6-1 to TRBJ2-5; TRBD1 matches at 7 bases. The V segment lost 4 bases and the J segment 11 bases; nucleotides outside the gene matches: 16. Germline V gene data show CDR1 as MNHNS and CDR2 as SASEGT. The CDR3 length is 15 residues. CDR3 in amino acids: CASSGTGTDIYEQYF. The CDR3 nucleotides are TGTGCCAGCAGTGGGACCGGGACAGACATCTATGAGCAGTACTTC.

The chain carries TRBV6-1 and TRBJ2-7; 11 positions match TRBD1. V shed 1 base, J shed 4 bases, and the junction held 3 bases outside the gene matches. Germline V gene lookup returns CDR1 MNHNS and CDR2 SASEGT. The CDR3 contains 15 residues. CDR3 residues: CASSEEGTGGYEQYF. The DNA of the CDR3 is TGTGCCAGCAGTGAAGAAGGGACAGGGGGTTACGAGCAGTACTTC.

About this clonotype: A read error may account for a junction end that differs from germline. The gene calls are TRBV12-3 or TRBV12-4 and TRBJ2-4, with a weak D call TRBD2 (6 bases). This CDR3 contains 15 residues. In nucleotides, the CDR3 is TGTGCCAGCAGACCGAGGCGGGGCGCCAAAGACATGCAGTACTTC. Residues: CASRPRRGAKDMQYF.

This clonotype showed up just once. CDR3 DNA sequence: TGTGCCACCAGTGAGGGACCTATGAACACTGAAGCTTTCTTT. This codes for CATSEGPMNTEAFF. The V and J genes are TRBV24-1 and TRBJ1-1; D might be TRBD1 (5 bases). The CDR3 length is 14 residues. Germline-derived CDR1 and CDR2 are KGHDR and SFDVKD. V shed 4 bases and J shed 0 bases, with 8 bases lying between them.

This clonotype was recorded a few times. The chain is built from TRBV6-1 and TRBJ2-5; D remains unclear. Trimming cost V 0 bases and J 5 bases, with 7 bases left between them. The CDR3 runs 13 residues. Germline V gene lookup returns CDR1 MNHNS and CDR2 SASEGT. The CDR3 protein is CASSEAETETQYF. DNA for the CDR3: TGTGCCAGCAGTGAAGCGGAGACGGAGACCCAGTACTTC.

The chain recombines TRBV6-1 with TRBJ2-5, with 8 nucleotides matching TRBD2. The closer fit of TRBJ2-3 to the DNA end suggests the J call may be wrong. The V gene's germline CDR1 is MNHNS and CDR2 SASEGT. This CDR3 has 15 residues. The CDR3 sequence: CASSPPSSGVYTQYF. CDR3 DNA: TGTGCCAGCAGCCCCCCCAGTAGCGGGGTCTATACGCAGTATTTT.

This clonotype appeared a single time. Mismatch with germline at one junction end may stem from a read error. The chain carries TRBV6-1 and TRBJ2-1, with 10 positions matching TRBD2. The germline gives CDR1 MNHNS, CDR2 SASEGT. This CDR3 has 17 amino acids. The CDR3 spells CASSLGLAGASYDEQFF. The CDR3, as DNA: TGTGCCAGCAGCCTGGGGCTAGCGGGAGCTAGTTACGATGAGCAGTTCTTT.

The chain uses TRBV4-1 and TRBJ2-3, with a weak D call TRBD2 (6 bases). Germline assignment: CDR1 MGHRA and CDR2 YSYEKL. This CDR3 region has 16 residues. Deletions cut 4 bases from V and 6 bases from J, with 20 bases between. CDR3 loop: CASSPIGASELDTQYF. Here the CDR3 DNA reads TGCGCCAGCAGCCCAATAGGGGCTAGCGAGTTGGATACGCAGTATTTT.

The rearrangement links TRBV6-1 to TRBJ2-5; 7 bases align to TRBD1. V lost 9 bases, J lost 11 bases, and 21 bases stayed unmatched. Germline V gene lookup returns CDR1 MNHNS and CDR2 SASEGT. CDR3 length: 15 residues. Written as DNA, the CDR3 is TGTGCCAGGGGTGAAGGGGGCCGCGTCAAAGATACGCAGTACTTC. This gives the protein CARGEGGRVKDTQYF.

V usage is TRBV6-1 and J usage is TRBJ2-4; maybe TRBD2 (6 bases). The CDR3 spans 17 residues. With 11 bases removed from V and 13 bases from J, the gap between germline ends came to 36 bases. Germline CDR1 and CDR2: MNHNS and SASEGT. This CDR3 reads CACCAGLGSRGQDTQYF. In nucleotides, the CDR3 is TGTGCCTGCTGTGCGGGGCTTGGGAGCCGGGGCCAAGACACCCAGTACTTC.

CDR3 sequence reads: CASSDSWDSHTDTQYF. The CDR3 nucleotides read TGCGCCAGCAGTGACTCTTGGGACAGCCACACAGATACGCAGTATTTT. The chain carries TRBV10-1 and TRBJ2-3; 7 positions match TRBD1. The V segment lost 3 bases and the J segment 2 bases; nucleotides outside the gene matches: 8. CDR3 size: 16 residues. Looked up from germline, CDR1 is WNHNN and CDR2 is SYGVQD (reference sequence).

This clonotype turned up a few times. The chain uses TRBV6-1 and TRBJ1-2, with 8 bases fitting TRBD1. Per the germline V gene, CDR1 is MNHNS and CDR2 is SASEGT. Trimming removed 2 bases from V and 6 bases from J; junction bases left unmatched: 11. The CDR3 covers 16 residues. The CDR3: CASSEFRTGIDNGYTF. The CDR3 bases are TGTGCCAGCAGTGAATTTAGGACAGGGATAGACAATGGCTACACCTTC.

The chain is built from TRBV6-1 and TRBJ2-5, with a possible D match to TRBD1 (5 bases). From germline, CDR1 is MNHNS and CDR2 SASEGT. V was cut by 6 bases and J by 4 bases, with 12 bases left in between. The CDR3 has 13 residues. CDR3 in DNA: TGTGCCAGCAGCCCTAGGGGTAGAGAGACCCAGTACTTC. Translated, it gives CASSPRGRETQYF.

This clonotype has just one count. CDR3 bases: TGTGCCAGCACCCCCCTTGGGACAGGGGGTGTGGAGCAGTACTTC. Protein product: CASTPLGTGGVEQYF. The chain has TRBV27 and TRBJ2-1; 11 bases fit TRBD1. The J call may be faulty, since TRBJ2-7 better matches the DNA end. CDR3 size: 15 residues. CDR1 is MNHEY, CDR2 SMNVEV, per germline (reference sequence).

This clonotype appeared many times. V gene TRBV27 combines with J gene TRBJ1-1, with 7 bases lining up with TRBD1. There are 14 residues in the CDR3. The trim removed 4 bases at V and 4 bases at J, leaving 6 bases unmatched. Germline CDR1 MNHEY, CDR2 SMNVEV (reference sequence). CDR3: CASSSTGLGTEAFF. CDR3 sequence (DNA): TGTGCCAGCAGTTCGACAGGGTTGGGCACTGAAGCTTTCTTT.

About this clonotype: The conserved final phenylalanine or tryptophan is absent from the CDR3, which likely points to a read error. The rearrangement links TRBV6-1 to TRBJ2-1; 7 bases line up with TRBD1. The V and J ends lost 4 bases and 2 bases, in that order; junction bases with no gene match: 2. This CDR3 has 14 residues. CDR1 is MNHNS, CDR2 SASEGT, per germline. The CDR3 here is CASSVRGTYNEQFS. The CDR3 DNA is TGTGCCAGCAGTGTCAGGGGGACCTACAATGAGCAGTTCTCA.

The table lists this clonotype with a few counts. The chain links TRBV6-5 to TRBJ2-2, with D uncertain. Trimming cost V 7 bases and J 2 bases, with 14 bases left between them. The CDR3 extends over 15 amino acids. The germline V gene encodes CDR1 MNHEY and CDR2 SVGAGI. The CDR3 protein is CASKLSQLNTGELFF. CDR3 nucleotide sequence: TGTGCCAGCAAGTTGTCTCAGTTAAACACCGGGGAGCTGTTTTTT.

The chain combines TRBV12-3 or TRBV12-4 with TRBJ2-2, with D possibly being TRBD2 (6 bases). The DNA end is more similar to TRBJ2-3, so the J call may be wrong. The CDR3 loop spans 15 amino acids. The CDR3 protein is CASSLSGSNTGTQYF. The CDR3 DNA follows: TGTGCCAGCAGTTTAAGCGGGTCGAACACCGGTACGCAGTATTTT.

Note on this clonotype: Mismatch with germline at one junction end may stem from a read error. The CDR3 is CASSYSGAAGAYDAQYF. Here the CDR3 DNA reads TGTGCCAGCAGTTACTCTGGAGCGGCCGGGGCCTACGATGCGCAGTATTTC. The chain is built from TRBV6-5 and TRBJ2-3; D could derive from TRBD1 or TRBD2 (5 bases each). The CDR3 contains 17 residues. Germline V gives CDR1 MNHEY, CDR2 SVGAGI.

V usage is TRBV6-5 and J usage is TRBJ2-4; 8 bases agree with TRBD1. The germline gives CDR1 MNHEY, CDR2 SVGAGI. The CDR3 is 14 amino acids. Unmatched junction bases numbered 3, after V lost 2 bases and J lost 6 bases. The DNA for the CDR3 is TGTGCCAGCAGTTACGGACAGGGAGGAAACATTCAGTACTTC. It yields the protein CASSYGQGGNIQYF.

The rearrangement joins TRBV6-1 to TRBJ2-1; D is tentatively TRBD1 or TRBD2 (5 bases each). The end of the DNA fits TRBJ2-7 better, so the J call may be wrong. CDR3 length equals 16 residues. In germline, CDR1 is MNHNS, CDR2 SASEGT. This CDR3 reads CASSETWGSRRYEQYF. The CDR3 region has the DNA TGTGCCAGCAGTGAAACGTGGGGGTCGAGACGGTACGAGCAGTACTTC.

This clonotype has a count of ten or more. J is TRBJ2-7 and V is TRBV4-1, with 10 positions matching TRBD2. Germline lookup yields CDR1 MGHRA and CDR2 YSYEKL. V shed 0 bases and J 0 bases; nucleotides not matched to a gene: 8. The CDR3 is 18 amino acids. In DNA, the CDR3 is TGCGCCAGCAGCCAAGAAAAGAGGGGGACTAGCGTCTCCTACGAGCAGTACTTC. This encodes CASSQEKRGTSVSYEQYF.

The chain carries TRBV27 and TRBJ2-5, with D tentatively TRBD1 (6 bases). CDR3 length: 13 residues. The ends were cut back, 6 bases at V and 11 bases at J, with 19 bases in the middle. In germline, CDR1 is MNHEY, CDR2 SMNVEV (reference sequence). CDR3 loop: CASRTGSNSWQYF. CDR3 sequence (DNA): TGTGCCAGCAGGACAGGCTCAAATAGCTGGCAGTACTTC.

This chain joins TRBV27 and TRBJ2-4; 8 nucleotides agree with TRBD1. This CDR3 has 15 amino acids. Trimming at V came to 6 bases and at J to 3 bases, leaving 7 bases not matched to a gene. Germline-derived CDR1 and CDR2 are MNHEY and SMNVEV (reference sequence). CDR3 bases: TGTGCCAGCAGAGCAACCGGGACAGGCAAAAACATTCAGTACTTC. It is translated as CASRATGTGKNIQYF.

This clonotype has ten or more counts. The genes are TRBV10-1 and TRBJ2-3; no definite D call. The V end was cut by 2 bases, the J end by 2 bases, with 5 bases between. This CDR3 contains 13 residues. CDR1 and CDR2 (germline): WNHNN, SYGVQD (reference sequence). The CDR3 coding sequence is TGCGCCAGCAGTGAGGACCTCACAGATACGCAGTATTTT. Protein: CASSEDLTDTQYF.

The V gene is TRBV27, the J gene TRBJ2-3; 12 bases fit TRBD2. CDR1 MNHEY and CDR2 SMNVEV come from the germline V gene (reference sequence). This CDR3 has 16 amino acids. The trim removed 4 bases at V and 7 bases at J, leaving 9 bases unmatched. The CDR3 here is CASSSRLAGAKNTQYF. The DNA for the CDR3 is TGTGCCAGCAGTTCACGACTAGCGGGAGCCAAAAATACGCAGTATTTT.